Listed here are 20 T cell receptor beta chains from one sample, sequenced in a study of T cells in localized non-small cell lung cancer. The assay was immunoSEQ multiplex PCR, and TCRdb's table has in-frame clones only and misses some. The sample lists about 12,000 clones, approximately 88% occurring once. The sample consisted of peripheral blood, taken before any cancer treatment. The receptor source for this set is a male donor aged 60 or over with stage I squamous cell lung carcinoma.

By frequency in the sample, this clone is medium-sized. The chain is built from TRBV7-3 and TRBJ1-1, with 7 bases fitting TRBD1. This CDR3 has 15 residues. Trimming at V came to 1 base and at J to 7 bases, leaving 9 bases not matched to a gene. Germline V lookup: CDR1 SGHTA, CDR2 FQGTGA. The CDR3 DNA sequence: TGTGCCAGCAGCTTAATAGCGTTTGGGGACAGTGAAGCTTTCTTT. Its protein is CASSLIAFGDSEAFF.

This clone was picked up a small number of times. This sequence joins TRBV7-8 and TRBJ2-3, with 11 bases matching TRBD2. The germline V gene encodes CDR1 SGHVS and CDR2 FQNEAQ. The CDR3 has 16 residues. V was clipped by 3 bases and J by 2 bases; unmatched bases: 4. CDR3 protein: CASSLGLAEFTDTQYF. The CDR3 nucleotides are TGTGCCAGCAGCTTGGGACTAGCGGAGTTCACAGATACGCAGTATTTT.

The V and J genes are TRBV5-1 and TRBJ1-3; the D is unclear. V lost 0 bases to trimming and J lost 3 bases, with 7 bases between them. CDR3 size: 14 residues. The germline CDR1 and CDR2 sequences are SGHRS and YFSETQ. This chain's CDR3 is CASSLAGFGNTIYF. The CDR3 nucleotides read TGCGCCAGCAGCTTGGCCGGTTTTGGAAACACCATATATTTT.

The genes are TRBV29-1 and TRBJ2-7; unclear D gene. The ends were cut back, 3 bases at V and 3 bases at J, with 6 bases in the middle. Germline V CDR1 and CDR2: SQVTM, ANQGSEA. This CDR3 spans 11 amino acids. The CDR3 region is CSVEMSYEQYF. Written as DNA, the CDR3 is TGCAGCGTTGAGATGAGCTACGAGCAGTACTTC.

The J gene is TRBJ1-2, the V gene TRBV15; D remains ambiguous. This CDR3 is built from 12 residues. Germline CDR1 is LNHNV and CDR2 is YYDKDF (reference sequence). Trimming removed 0 bases at V and 8 bases at J, with 7 bases between. The CDR3 sequence: CATSRDLGGYTF. The CDR3 DNA follows: TGTGCCACCAGCAGAGACTTGGGAGGCTACACCTTC. Looking up the rest from reference TRBV15 and TRBJ1-2 gives the full variable domain: DAMVIQNPRYQVTQFGKPVTLSCSQTLNHNVMYWYQQKSSQAPKLLFHYYDKDFNNEADTPDNFQSRRPNTSFCFLDIRSPGLGDTAMYLCATSRDLGGYTFGSGTRLTVV.

This clone was found once. This chain uses TRBV14 with TRBJ2-3, with no clear D. V lost 7 bases and J lost 0, with 14 bases in between. The germline gives CDR1 SGHDN, CDR2 FVKESK. The CDR3 spans 15 residues. The CDR3 region has the DNA TGTGCCAGCAAGGTACGGGTCTATAGCACAGATACGCAGTATTTT. Its protein product is CASKVRVYSTDTQYF.

V gene TRBV7-2 combines with J gene TRBJ1-2; 7 bases agree with TRBD1. V was pared by 1 base and J by 3 bases, with 2 bases of the junction left unmatched. Per germline, CDR1 SGHTA and CDR2 FQGNSA. The CDR3 sequence is 14 residues long. CDR3 coding DNA: TGTGCCAGCAGCTTAGGACAGGGCGACTATGGCTACACCTTC. Translated, it gives CASSLGQGDYGYTF.

This chain connects TRBV9 to TRBJ2-5, with TRBD2 matching 7 bases. The CDR3 spans 14 residues. In germline, CDR1 is SGDLS, CDR2 YYNGEE. Trimming took 2 bases from V and 0 from J; bases not matched to a gene: 1. The CDR3, as DNA: TGTGCCAGCAGCGTTCGGGGGGACCAAGAGACCCAGTACTTC. This encodes CASSVRGDQETQYF.

The chain uses TRBV7-9 and TRBJ2-1; D call uncertain. The CDR3 runs 14 residues. Looked up from germline, CDR1 is SEHNR and CDR2 is FQNEAQ (reference sequence). Trimming removed 5 bases at V and 1 base at J, with 9 bases between. The CDR3 reads CASSGRYSYNEQFF. The CDR3 bases are TGTGCCAGCAGCGGGCGGTATTCCTACAATGAGCAGTTCTTC.

This chain links TRBV7-2 with TRBJ2-7; perhaps TRBD2 as D (5 bases). This CDR3 comprises 16 residues. V was pared by 5 bases and J by 6 bases, with 23 bases between. Germline-derived CDR1 and CDR2 are SGHTA and FQGNSA. DNA for the CDR3: TGTGCCAGCAGCCGACGCGGTGGGCAGCGGTCTGGCGAGCAGTACTTC. Its translation is CASSRRGGQRSGEQYF.

The chain couples TRBV5-6 to TRBJ2-5; D is possibly TRBD1 (6 bases). Trimming took off 4 bases at V and 5 bases at J, with 18 bases between the two ends. Germline lookup yields CDR1 SGHDT and CDR2 YYEEEE. The CDR3 totals 15 residues. This chain's CDR3 is CASSPAQGKGETQYF. CDR3 coding DNA: TGTGCCAGCAGCCCGGCACAGGGCAAGGGGGAGACCCAGTACTTC.

The J gene is TRBJ1-2, the V gene TRBV2; D uncertain. The V and J ends lost 5 bases and 7 bases respectively, with 11 bases between them. The CDR3 length is 12 residues. In germline, CDR1 is SNHLY, CDR2 FYNNEI. Here the CDR3 reads CASSTTPAGYTF. In DNA, the CDR3 is TGTGCCAGCAGTACAACTCCTGCTGGCTACACCTTC.

The chain couples TRBV7-3 to TRBJ1-1; no definite D call. CDR3 size: 13 residues. Germline V gives CDR1 SGHTA, CDR2 FQGTGA. V lost 4 bases, J lost 4 bases, and 10 bases lay in between. The CDR3 here is CASSSQASTEAFF. The DNA of the CDR3 is TGTGCCAGCAGCTCCCAGGCTTCCACTGAAGCTTTCTTT.

This sequence joins TRBV19 and TRBJ2-7; 12 nucleotides match TRBD2. The CDR3 is 15 residues long. Germline V lookup: CDR1 LNHDA, CDR2 SQIVND (reference sequence). V lost 3 bases and J lost 4; bases outside the gene matches: 4. The CDR3 sequence: CASSILAGGPYEQYF. The CDR3 region has the DNA TGTGCCAGTAGTATCCTAGCGGGAGGGCCTTACGAGCAGTACTTC.

This clone was detected only a few times. The chain carries TRBV13 and TRBJ2-1; D is perhaps TRBD2 (6 bases). Germline V gene data show CDR1 as PRHDT and CDR2 as FYEKMQ (reference sequence). Deletions cut 2 bases from V and 2 bases from J, with 10 bases between. The CDR3 has 15 residues. The CDR3 DNA follows: TGTGCCAGCAGCTTACGACTAGTCCCCTACAATGAGCAGTTCTTC. Its protein is CASSLRLVPYNEQFF.

A single count supports this clone. The rearrangement uses TRBV20-1 and TRBJ1-4; D not certain. This CDR3 spans 11 amino acids. V lost 3 bases and J lost 7, with 6 bases in between. CDR1 DFQATT and CDR2 SNEGSKA come from the germline V gene (reference sequence). This chain's CDR3 is CSASPVEKLFF. The CDR3 DNA reads as TGCAGTGCTAGTCCGGTTGAAAAACTGTTTTTT.

The chain joins TRBV7-2 to TRBJ1-2; D unclear. The CDR3 length is 14 residues. Per the germline V gene, CDR1 is SGHTA and CDR2 is FQGNSA. V lost 6 bases and J lost 0, with 11 bases in between. The DNA for the CDR3 is TGTGCCAGCAGGTCAGGAGGCGCTAACTATGGCTACACCTTC. It codes for CASRSGGANYGYTF.

This chain uses TRBV5-1 with TRBJ1-1; D ambiguous. The germline V gene has CDR1 SGHRS and CDR2 YFSETQ. There are 14 residues in the CDR3. The V end was cut by 0 bases, the J end by 0 bases, with 6 bases between. The CDR3 DNA sequence: TGCGCCAGCAGCTTGGAGGGCCTGAACACTGAAGCTTTCTTT. As protein: CASSLEGLNTEAFF. The variable domain in full, completed from reference TRBV5-1 and TRBJ1-1, reads KAGVTQTPRYLIKTRGQQVTLSCSPISGHRSVSWYQQTPGQGLQFLFEYFSETQRNKGNFPGRFSGRQFSNSRSEMNVSTLELGDSALYLCASSLEGLNTEAFFGQGTRLTVV.

V and J are TRBV7-9 and TRBJ2-5; D is perhaps TRBD2 (7 bases). The CDR3 is 13 residues long. The V end was cut by 5 bases, the J end by 5 bases, with 12 bases between. Germline values: CDR1 SEHNR, CDR2 FQNEAQ (reference sequence). Here the CDR3 reads CASSRGAIETQYF. The CDR3 DNA sequence: TGTGCCAGCAGCCGGGGGGCTATTGAGACCCAGTACTTC.

The V call is TRBV7-9, the J call TRBJ2-2, with 11 bases fitting TRBD2. The CDR3 has 16 amino acids. Germline CDR1 is SEHNR and CDR2 is FQNEAQ (reference sequence). The V and J ends lost 5 bases and 5 bases, in that order; junction bases with no gene match: 7. CDR3 DNA sequence: TGTGCCAGCAGCCCGGCGGCTAGCGGGGGGACCGGGGAGCTGTTTTTT. Its protein is CASSPAASGGTGELFF.